This T cell receptor beta chain stems from a study of T cells in Graves' hyperthyroidism and ophthalmopathy. Amplified regions were TCR beta CDR3 sequences from RNA transcripts. Initially, a first-round RT-PCR of the TCR CDR3 employed the HTBI primer set. TCRdb independently ran MiXCR on the multiplex PCR reads; one entry per CDR3 protein. The sample lists around 420,000 distinct CDR3 sequences; around 13% were seen once. When ophthalmopathy did not progress within 18 months, Graves' hyperthyroidism was considered stable. The study enrolled patients aged 18 to 65 with newly diagnosed hyperthyroidism of under 2 months' duration. Investigators excluded patients with uncontrolled infection, other autoimmune disease, pregnancy or lactation. Study-level findings and limits: The authors' 13 V-J model separated ophthalmopathy from stable hyperthyroidism.

Worth noting for this clonotype: Its cognate antigen is unknown.

Sample: blood. The TCR was taken from a woman younger than 30 with Graves' hyperthyroidism.

CDR3 in DNA: TGCGCCAGCAGCCAAGTAGACAGGGTCCACGAGCAGTACTTC. Amino acid sequence: CASSQVDRVHEQYF. The chain carries TRBV4-3 and TRBJ2-7; 7 nucleotides match TRBD1. The CDR3 runs to 14 residues. Unmatched junction bases numbered 5, after V lost 1 base and J lost 5 bases. Germline CDR1 is LGHNA and CDR2 is YSLEER.